This T cell receptor beta chain stems from a study of blood T cell repertoires in COVID-19. In the study overall: The samples span acute and convalescent COVID-19 from the United States, Italy and Spain. PBMCs, B-cell-depleted T cells, or T cells provided the cDNA or gDNA that made up the material.

The CDR3 runs 12 residues. Per the original data handling: Reference gene primers were amplified, and this amplification served to estimate nucleated cell counts. The data were produced by immunoSEQ multiplex PCR, yet TCRdb's version contains in-frame clones alone and is incomplete. V and J calls and clone size are as listed in that table; D and trimming were resolved from the DNA. The data hold roughly 110,000 clones, with 60% to 85% observed a single time. This rearrangement joins TRBV21-1 to TRBJ1-6; the table names TRBD1, a call not compared with the DNA. TRBV21-1 is deemed a pseudogene. The source of this sequence is a man aged 65-85 years with acute or convalescent COVID-19. Sequencing was done on a sample of peripheral blood. CDR3 in amino acids: CASSAGTTPLHF. CDR3 sequence (DNA): TGTGCCAGCAGCGCAGGGACAACTCCCCTCCACTTT.